Below, 16 T cell receptor beta chains from the same sample are listed, as sequenced in a study of CD8 T cells in ankylosing spondylitis. TCRdb analysed the 5' RACE reads with MiXCR anew, one entry per CDR3 protein. The table has approximately 100,000 distinct CDR3 sequences, 8% to 10% seen once; the top ten hold more than 9.5%. The sample was blood, either unsorted or a sorted T cell fraction (not recorded which). The source of these receptors is a male donor with ankylosing spondylitis or in good health (not recorded which).

This clonotype was detected many times. The chain carries TRBV5-1 and TRBJ1-4; TRBD1 might be the D (5 bases). Germline V gene lookup returns CDR1 SGHRS and CDR2 YFSETQ. Trimming removed 0 bases from V and 4 bases from J, with 13 bases in between. The CDR3 is made up of 16 amino acids. For the CDR3, the DNA is TGCGCCAGCAGCTTGGAGGTGGAAAGGGGTAATGAAAAACTGTTTTTT. Protein: CASSLEVERGNEKLFF.

As for this clonotype: Being one base from a much bigger clone, this may be a read error. The chain combines TRBV12-3 or TRBV12-4 with TRBJ2-6, with a tentative D call TRBD1 (6 bases). Trimming took off 5 bases at V and 8 bases at J, with 13 bases between the two ends. This CDR3 spans 14 amino acids. DNA of the CDR3: TGTGCCAGCAGTACAGGGTTCGGGACCAACGTCCTGACTTTC. It translates to CASSTGFGTNVLTF.

This clonotype was detected many times. The chain uses TRBV7-3 and TRBJ2-5, with TRBD2 identical over 15 bases. The germline gives CDR1 SGHTA, CDR2 FQGTGA. The V and J ends lost 2 bases and 2 bases, in that order; junction bases with no gene match: 3. CDR3 length: 17 amino acids. The CDR3 reads CASSLGGLAGGQETQYF. Written as DNA, the CDR3 is TGTGCCAGCAGCTTAGGGGGACTAGCGGGGGGTCAAGAGACCCAGTACTTC.

This chain uses TRBV7-2 with TRBJ2-7, with D maybe TRBD1 (5 bases). The CDR3 runs to 15 residues. Trimming left V 1 base short and J 0 bases short, with 10 bases between. The germline CDR1 and CDR2 sequences are SGHTA and FQGNSA. CDR3 loop: CASSLVTVRSYEQYF. CDR3 coding DNA: TGTGCCAGCAGCTTAGTGACAGTACGCTCCTACGAGCAGTACTTC.

The sample holds many counts of this clonotype. The chain has TRBV20-1 and TRBJ1-1, with D uncertain. Trimming cost V 5 bases and J 8 bases, with 15 bases left between them. Germline V lookup: CDR1 DFQATT, CDR2 SNEGSKA (reference sequence). This CDR3 is 12 amino acids long. CDR3 in DNA: TGCAGTGCTGCAGGCCTTCAAAGAGAAGCTTTCTTT. Encoded protein: CSAAGLQREAFF.

The table lists this clonotype with many counts. The CDR3 region has the DNA TGCAGTGCTTTAACGGCGGGATCGGACAATGAGCAGTTCTTC. Protein: CSALTAGSDNEQFF. The chain carries TRBV20-1 and TRBJ2-1; maybe TRBD2 (6 bases). This CDR3 is built from 14 residues. The ends were cut back, 5 bases at V and 5 bases at J, with 16 bases in the middle. Germline V lookup: CDR1 DFQATT, CDR2 SNEGSKA (reference sequence).

This clonotype was picked up many times. The germline gene is not matched at one end of the junction; a read error may be the cause. The chain has TRBV3-1 and TRBJ1-1; no firm D call. This CDR3 has 12 residues. Germline V lookup: CDR1 LGHDT, CDR2 YNNKEL (reference sequence). CDR3 in DNA: TGTGCCAGCAGCCAAGACCGATTCCGGGTCCACTTT. Translation gives CASSQDRFRVHF.

This clonotype was counted many times. V usage is TRBV5-1 and J usage is TRBJ2-7, with TRBD2 identical over 8 bases. The germline CDR1 and CDR2 sequences are SGHRS and YFSETQ. V gave up 4 bases and J gave up 6 bases; unmatched junction bases: 9. The CDR3 is made up of 14 amino acids. The CDR3, as DNA: TGCGCCAGCAGCGCGGGACTAGAGGGGCTCGAGCAGTACTTC. Its protein is CASSAGLEGLEQYF.

The table lists this clonotype with many counts. This chain uses TRBV9 with TRBJ2-1; D may correspond to TRBD1 or TRBD2 (5 bases each). This CDR3 has 16 amino acids. Germline V lookup: CDR1 SGDLS, CDR2 YYNGEE. V lost 0 bases, J lost 0 bases, and 10 bases lay in between. The CDR3: CASSVGDPSSYNEQFF. CDR3 sequence (DNA): TGTGCCAGCAGCGTAGGGGACCCCTCCTCCTACAATGAGCAGTTCTTC. The entire variable domain, with the rest obtained from reference TRBV9 and TRBJ2-1, is as follows: DSGVTQTPKHLITATGQRVTLRCSPRSGDLSVYWYQQSLDQGLQFLIQYYNGEERAKGNILERFSAQQFPDLHSELNLSSLELGDSALYFCASSVGDPSSYNEQFFGPGTRLTVL.

This clonotype was detected ten times or more. V gene TRBV2 combines with J gene TRBJ2-3; D unresolved. The V gene's germline CDR1 is SNHLY and CDR2 FYNNEI. The germline V and J ends were trimmed by 0 bases and 2 bases, with 6 bases remaining between them. This CDR3 spans 14 amino acids. CDR3 residues: CASSEAHSTDTQYF. For the CDR3, the DNA is TGTGCCAGCAGTGAAGCCCACTCCACAGATACGCAGTATTTT.

Worth noting for this clonotype: A much more abundant neighbour one base away suggests this may be a read error. This chain uses TRBV12-3 or TRBV12-4 with TRBJ2-1, with 7 bases lining up with TRBD2. The CDR3 has 13 residues. V gave up 6 bases and J gave up 5 bases; unmatched junction bases: 4. The CDR3 nucleotides are TGTGCCAGCAGAGGGAGGGCGGACAATGAGCAGTTCTTC. Translation gives CASRGRADNEQFF.

This clonotype was observed at least ten times. The chain carries TRBV6-5 and TRBJ2-1; D is unresolved. The germline CDR1 and CDR2 sequences are MNHEY and SVGAGI. The CDR3 length is 16 residues. V lost 4 bases, J lost 7 bases, and 20 bases lay in between. Here the CDR3 reads CASSWVGPRAGNEQFF. CDR3 DNA sequence: TGTGCCAGCAGTTGGGTTGGACCCCGGGCCGGGAATGAGCAGTTCTTC.

This clonotype was detected ten times or more. CDR3 residues: CASSAGDLRETQYF. CDR3 DNA: TGCGCCAGCAGCGCGGGAGACCTTCGGGAGACCCAGTACTTC. The chain carries TRBV10-2 and TRBJ2-5, with 7 bases identical to TRBD2. CDR1 is WSHSY, CDR2 SAAADI, per germline. The CDR3 has 14 residues. The junction had 9 bases not matched to a gene; V was cut back by 6 bases and J by 5 bases.

This clonotype was counted at least ten times. The chain joins TRBV15 to TRBJ1-2, with TRBD1 identical over 7 bases. The CDR3 has 13 residues. Germline values: CDR1 LNHNV, CDR2 YYDKDF (reference sequence). The V and J ends lost 6 bases and 4 bases, in that order; junction bases with no gene match: 5. The CDR3, as DNA: TGTGCCACCAGTACAGGGGCTTCCTATGGCTACACCTTC. Protein product: CATSTGASYGYTF.

The V and J genes are TRBV10-3 and TRBJ1-6, with 8 bases identical to TRBD1. V trimming: 8 bases; J trimming: 0 bases; junction bases outside the gene matches: 6. The CDR3 has 16 residues. Germline CDR1 and CDR2: ENHRY and SYGVKD. The CDR3 spells CAIRDGQGSYNSPLHF. The CDR3 DNA reads as TGTGCCATCCGGGACGGACAGGGCTCCTATAATTCACCCCTCCACTTT.

This clonotype was seen many times. The chain links TRBV7-2 to TRBJ1-1; 10 nucleotides match TRBD1. J was trimmed by 1 base and V by 1 base; bases with no gene match: 0. Germline CDR1 SGHTA, CDR2 FQGNSA. This CDR3 has 15 amino acids. In DNA form, the CDR3 reads TGTGCCAGCAGCTTAGGACAGGGGGCGAACACTGAAGCTTTCTTT. This gives the protein CASSLGQGANTEAFF.